Presented here are 18 T cell receptor beta chains from one specimen sequenced in a study of control samples from healthy donors and cancer patients. Method: immunoSEQ multiplex PCR; TCRdb's copy keeps in-frame clones and lacks some. The data show 98,000 or so clones, with 79% seen just once and over 9.5% held by the top ten. The sequenced material came from blood. Source of these receptors: a woman aged 30 to 39 in good health.

The rearrangement links TRBV4-3 to TRBJ2-5, with D perhaps matching TRBD1 or TRBD2 (5 bases each). The V gene's germline CDR1 is LGHNA and CDR2 YSLEER. CDR3 size: 16 residues. The germline V and J ends were trimmed by 4 bases and 5 bases, with 20 bases remaining between them. The CDR3 protein is CASSPRDGARGETQYF. The CDR3 DNA reads as TGCGCCAGCAGCCCCAGGGACGGGGCACGAGGGGAGACCCAGTACTTC.

The chain has TRBV25-1 and TRBJ2-5; possible D gene TRBD1, 6 bases. The germline V gene has CDR1 MGHDK and CDR2 SYGVNS. Trimming cost V 4 bases and J 4 bases, with 13 bases left between them. The CDR3 is 14 residues long. The CDR3 protein is CASSGSGVPETQYF. The CDR3 bases are TGTGCCAGCAGTGGTTCAGGGGTGCCAGAGACCCAGTACTTC. The full variable domain, its missing parts supplied by reference TRBV25-1 and TRBJ2-5, is EADIYQTPRYLVIGTGKKITLECSQTMGHDKMYWYQQDPGMELHLIHYSYGVNSTEKGDLSSESTVSRIRTEHFPLTLESARPSHTSQYLCASSGSGVPETQYFGPGTRLLVL.

The chain links TRBV7-2 to TRBJ2-7, with 14 bases lining up with TRBD2. The CDR3 runs 17 residues. Losses at the gene ends were 5 bases for V and 6 bases for J; bases not matched to a gene: 12. Germline lookup yields CDR1 SGHTA and CDR2 FQGNSA. CDR3 sequence: CASSPMGLAGVIPEQYF. In DNA, the CDR3 is TGTGCCAGCAGCCCGATGGGACTAGCGGGGGTGATCCCCGAGCAGTACTTC.

The chain combines TRBV7-6 with TRBJ2-3, with D perhaps TRBD1 or TRBD2 (5 bases each). The CDR3 is made up of 15 amino acids. Germline loops: CDR1 SGHVS, CDR2 FNYEAQ. Trimming left V 5 bases short and J 0 bases short, with 12 bases between. CDR3 loop: CASSASGTSTDTQYF. The CDR3 coding sequence is TGTGCCAGCAGCGCGTCAGGGACCAGCACAGATACGCAGTATTTT.

This clone showed up just a few times. CDR3 residues: CASSLGAGTGEQETQYF. CDR3 sequence (DNA): TGTGCCAGCAGCTTAGGCGCCGGGACAGGGGAACAAGAGACCCAGTACTTC. The chain uses TRBV7-2 and TRBJ2-5, with 10 bases fitting TRBD1. V lost 1 base to trimming and J lost 2 bases; unmatched junction nucleotides: 7. Germline lookup yields CDR1 SGHTA and CDR2 FQGNSA. This CDR3 spans 17 amino acids.

The chain recombines TRBV29-1 with TRBJ2-7; the match to TRBD1 covers 7 bases. The J segment lost 9 bases and the V segment lost 2 bases, leaving 10 bases of the junction unmatched. The germline CDR1 and CDR2 sequences are SQVTM and ANQGSEA. The length of the CDR3 is 13 residues. The CDR3 bases are TGCAGCGTTGAACCTTCACAGGGGTCCAGGCAGTACTTC. It translates to CSVEPSQGSRQYF.

The chain recombines TRBV19 with TRBJ2-2, with 9 nucleotides matching TRBD1. CDR3 length equals 15 residues. V lost 6 bases to trimming and J lost 6 bases; unmatched junction nucleotides: 8. The germline gives CDR1 LNHDA, CDR2 SQIVND (reference sequence). Here the CDR3 reads CASSSGQGLPGELFF. The DNA of the CDR3 is TGTGCCAGTAGCTCGGGACAGGGATTACCCGGGGAGCTGTTTTTT.

The rearrangement joins TRBV11-2 to TRBJ1-2, with D possibly TRBD1 on 5 matching bases. Germline lookup yields CDR1 SGHAT and CDR2 FQNNGV. The germline V and J ends were trimmed by 4 bases and 7 bases, with 25 bases remaining between them. The CDR3 is made up of 17 amino acids. The CDR3 coding sequence is TGTGCCAGCAGCTCCTTGACCCCGACAGACGGGGTGCTTGGCTACACCTTC. Translated: CASSSLTPTDGVLGYTF. The variable domain in full, with the rest retrieved from reference TRBV11-2 and TRBJ1-2, is EAGVAQSPRYKIIEKRQSVAFWCNPISGHATLYWYQQILGQGPKLLIQFQNNGVVDDSQLPKDRFSAERLKGVDSTLKIQPAKLEDSAVYLCASSSLTPTDGVLGYTFGSGTRLTVV.

The J gene is TRBJ2-5, the V gene TRBV11-2, with a tentative D call TRBD2 (6 bases). Germline V lookup: CDR1 SGHAT, CDR2 FQNNGV. V lost 0 bases to trimming and J lost 9 bases, with 14 bases between them. This CDR3 is built from 14 residues. The CDR3 region is CASSLEGLQRAQYF. The CDR3 coding sequence is TGTGCCAGCAGCTTAGAGGGACTCCAAAGGGCCCAGTACTTC.

The CDR3 spells CASSLEKGVETQYF. CDR3 in DNA: TGTGCCAGCAGCTTAGAGAAGGGGGTAGAGACCCAGTACTTC. V and J are TRBV11-2 and TRBJ2-5, with a tentative D call TRBD1 (6 bases). The CDR3 covers 14 residues. The V gene's germline CDR1 is SGHAT and CDR2 FQNNGV. The V end lost 0 bases, the J end lost 4 bases, and 9 bases lay between the germline ends.

V is TRBV7-2 and J is TRBJ2-2; D ambiguous. The V end was cut by 6 bases, the J end by 7 bases, with 12 bases between. From germline, CDR1 is SGHTA and CDR2 FQGNSA. The CDR3 has 13 residues. The CDR3 protein is CASRGYVIGELFF. Written as DNA, the CDR3 is TGTGCCAGCAGAGGCTACGTGATCGGGGAGCTGTTTTTT.

This clone was seen more than once but under ten times. The chain employs TRBV6-6 and TRBJ1-2; the match to TRBD1 covers 9 bases. This CDR3 is built from 14 residues. After removal of 6 bases from V and 7 bases from J, the junction contained 9 bases not matched to a gene. The V gene's germline CDR1 is MNHNY and CDR2 SVGAGI (reference sequence). The CDR3 nucleotides are TGTGCCAGCAGCTCACACCGGGACAGGGCTGGCTACACCTTC. Translated: CASSSHRDRAGYTF.

Only a few counts were recorded for this clone. This chain links TRBV4-3 with TRBJ1-2; the match to TRBD1 covers 8 bases. The CDR3 loop spans 21 amino acids. V lost 0 bases to trimming and J lost 0 bases; unmatched junction nucleotides: 18. Germline lookup yields CDR1 LGHNA and CDR2 YSLEER. The CDR3 nucleotides read TGCGCCAGCAGCCAAGATATTGGAGGTACAGGGGGTATAAGAGCTAACTATGGCTACACCTTC. It is translated as CASSQDIGGTGGIRANYGYTF.

The rearrangement joins TRBV7-9 to TRBJ1-1, with TRBD1 as a possible D gene (5 bases). Germline V gene sequence: CDR1 SEHNR, CDR2 FQNEAQ (reference sequence). The CDR3 contains 16 residues. V lost 0 bases and J lost 7, with 18 bases in between. CDR3 region: CASSLAHGLKGSEAFF. The CDR3 DNA reads as TGTGCCAGCAGCTTAGCACATGGTCTTAAGGGGAGTGAAGCTTTCTTT. Variable domain in full (rest from reference TRBV7-9 and TRBJ1-1): DTGVSQNPRHKITKRGQNVTFRCDPISEHNRLYWYRQTLGQGPEFLTYFQNEAQLEKSRLLSDRFSAERPKGSFSTLEIQRTEQGDSAMYLCASSLAHGLKGSEAFFGQGTRLTVV.

This clone was found a few times. This chain joins TRBV4-3 and TRBJ2-5; D tentatively fits TRBD1 or TRBD2 (5 bases each). V lost 1 base and J lost 0, with 9 bases in between. CDR3 size: 15 residues. From germline, CDR1 is LGHNA and CDR2 YSLEER. The CDR3 DNA sequence: TGCGCCAGCAGCCAAGCCGGGACCAACCAAGAGACCCAGTACTTC. This sequence encodes CASSQAGTNQETQYF.

The chain links TRBV10-3 to TRBJ2-3, with 10 bases identical to TRBD1. This CDR3 region has 12 residues. Germline V lookup: CDR1 ENHRY, CDR2 SYGVKD. Trimming took 7 bases from V and 11 from J; bases not matched to a gene: 6. This CDR3 is CAINPGQGLQYF. CDR3 in DNA: TGTGCCATCAACCCGGGACAGGGGTTGCAGTATTTT.

The rearrangement links TRBV7-8 to TRBJ2-3; 14 bases line up with TRBD2. The CDR3 loop spans 16 amino acids. Germline values: CDR1 SGHVS, CDR2 FQNEAQ. V gave up 1 base and J gave up 6 bases; unmatched junction bases: 3. The CDR3 protein is CASSLGTSGGMDTQYF. In DNA form, the CDR3 reads TGTGCCAGCAGCTTAGGGACTAGCGGGGGGATGGATACGCAGTATTTT.

This sequence joins TRBV5-4 and TRBJ1-1; 7 bases align to TRBD1. Looked up from germline, CDR1 is SGHNT and CDR2 is YYREEE (reference sequence). The CDR3 totals 17 residues. Losses at the gene ends were 0 bases for V and 5 bases for J; bases not matched to a gene: 13. The CDR3 loop is CASSLGATTGYGTEAFF. The CDR3 region has the DNA TGTGCCAGCAGCTTGGGGGCTACGACAGGGTATGGTACTGAAGCTTTCTTT.